This T cell receptor beta chain comes out of a study of blood T cells in healthy people across ages. Germline CDR1 and CDR2: SGHTA and FQGNSA. The CDR3 is 16 residues long. For this clonotype: Compared with germline, one end of the junction differs, possibly owing to a read error.

Alongside a J-beta primer mix, a sample-barcoded 5' primer served in a second PCR lasting about 6 to 12 cycles. MiXCR was run by TCRdb on the 5' RACE reads, yielding one entry per CDR3 protein. The table has about 800,000 distinct CDR3 sequences, nearly 60% seen once. Sequenced material: blood. This sequence originates from a man younger than 40 in good health. V gene TRBV7-2 combines with J gene TRBJ2-3, with 8 bases matching TRBD2. The CDR3 protein is CASSLGSGSLTDTRYF. The CDR3, as DNA: TGTGCCAGCAGCTTAGGCAGCGGGAGTCTCACAGATACGCGGTATTTT.